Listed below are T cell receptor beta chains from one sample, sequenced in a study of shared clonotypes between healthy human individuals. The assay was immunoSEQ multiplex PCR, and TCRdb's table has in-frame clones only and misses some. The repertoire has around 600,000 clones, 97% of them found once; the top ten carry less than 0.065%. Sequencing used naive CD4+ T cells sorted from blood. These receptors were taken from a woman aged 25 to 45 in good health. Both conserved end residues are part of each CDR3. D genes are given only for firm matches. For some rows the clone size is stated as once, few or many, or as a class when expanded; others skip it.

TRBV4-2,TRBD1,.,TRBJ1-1,TGTGCCAGCAGCCAAGTCCCCAGGACAGGGCCGAACACTGAAGCTTTCTTT,CASSQVPRTGPNTEAFF
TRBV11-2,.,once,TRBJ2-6,TGTGCCAGCACCCCCAGGCGGGCAAGCTCTGGGGCCAACGTCCTGACTTTC,CASTPRRASSGANVLTF
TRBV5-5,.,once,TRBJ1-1,TGTGCCAGCAGAAAACAGGGAAGGATTGAAGCTTTCTTT,CASRKQGRIEAFF
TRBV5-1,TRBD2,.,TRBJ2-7,TGCGCCAGCAGCTTGGCCCTACACGAGCGGGACTCCTACGAGCAGTACTTC,CASSLALHERDSYEQYF
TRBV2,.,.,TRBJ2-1,TGTGCCAGCAGTGAAAGAGACCCCCTCATCCCTCCAATCTCCTACAATGAGCAGTTCTTC,CASSERDPLIPPISYNEQFF
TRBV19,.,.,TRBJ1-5,TGTGCCAGTAGTGGAGAACATAGCAATCAGCCCCAGCATTTT,CASSGEHSNQPQHF
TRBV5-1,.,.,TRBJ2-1,TGCGCCAGCAGCTTGGACGCTACTACCTACAATGAGCAGTTCTTC,CASSLDATTYNEQFF
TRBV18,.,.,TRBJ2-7,TGTGCCAGCTCTCTCACATCGGAACCTATCTACGAGCAGTACTTC,CASSLTSEPIYEQYF
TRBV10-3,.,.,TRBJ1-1,TGTGCCATCAGTGAAGAATACACTGAAGCTTTCTTT,CAISEEYTEAFF
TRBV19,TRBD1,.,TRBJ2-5,TGTGCCAGTAGTTCTGACAGGGGGGAGACCCAGTACTTC,CASSSDRGETQYF
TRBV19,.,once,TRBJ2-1,TGTGCCAGTAACAACCAGAGAGGGTTGAATGAGCAGTTCTTC,CASNNQRGLNEQFF
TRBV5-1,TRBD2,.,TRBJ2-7,TGCGCCAGCAGCTTGGAACTAGCGGGAGGTCTCGAGCAGTACTTC,CASSLELAGGLEQYF
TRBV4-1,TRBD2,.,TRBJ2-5,TGCGCCAGCAGCCAAGATCTTATAGCGGGAGGGCGGGGAGAGACCCAGTACTTC,CASSQDLIAGGRGETQYF
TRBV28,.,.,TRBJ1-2,TGTGCCAGCAGTTTGGGATCCGGGGTCTATGGCTACACCTTC,CASSLGSGVYGYTF
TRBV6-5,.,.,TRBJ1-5,TGTGCCAGCAGCAGGGACGGGTTAGATCAGCCCCAGCATTTT,CASSRDGLDQPQHF
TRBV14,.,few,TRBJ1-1,TGTGCCAGCAGCCAAGAGGTGAACACTGAAGCTTTCTTT,CASSQEVNTEAFF
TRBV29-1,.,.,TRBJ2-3,TGCAGCGTTGAAGCCCAAGGGTCCCTTACAGATACGCAGTATTTT,CSVEAQGSLTDTQYF
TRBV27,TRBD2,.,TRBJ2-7,TGTGCCAGCAGGGGACTAGCGGGAGTCGAGCAGTACTTC,CASRGLAGVEQYF
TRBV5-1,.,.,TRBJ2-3,TGCGCCAGCAGCTTGGTTCTCCCTCACACAGATACGCAGTATTTT,CASSLVLPHTDTQYF
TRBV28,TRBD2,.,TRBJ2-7,TGTGCCAGCAGTTTAGTTGGTAGCGGGAAACACGAGCAGTACTTC,CASSLVGSGKHEQYF
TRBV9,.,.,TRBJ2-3,TGTGCCAGCAGCGCGGGGGCAGATACGCAGTATTTT,CASSAGADTQYF
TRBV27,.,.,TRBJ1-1,TGTGCCAGCCGTACTGCTGAAGCTTTCTTT,CASRTAEAFF
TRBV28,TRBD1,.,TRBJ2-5,TGTGCCAGCAGTTACACACAGGGGGGCCAAGAGACCCAGTACTTC,CASSYTQGGQETQYF
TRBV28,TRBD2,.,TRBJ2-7,TGTGCCAGCAGTCTAGCGGGAGGGGCTCGCTCCTACGAGCAGTACTTC,CASSLAGGARSYEQYF
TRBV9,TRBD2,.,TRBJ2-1,TGTGCCAGCAGCCCATCGACTAGCGGGGCCTACAATGAGCAGTTCTTC,CASSPSTSGAYNEQFF
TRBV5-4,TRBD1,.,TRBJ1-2,TGTGCCAGCAGCCCCAACTGGACAGGGGGCTTCGGCTATGGCTACACCTTC,CASSPNWTGGFGYGYTF
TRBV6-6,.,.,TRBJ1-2,TGTGCCAGCAGTGCCCGGACAGTTGAAGACTACACCTTC,CASSARTVEDYTF
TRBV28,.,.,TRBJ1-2,TGTGCCAGCAGTTTAGACTATATGGTCCATGGCTACACCTTC,CASSLDYMVHGYTF
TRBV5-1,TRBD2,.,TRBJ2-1,TGCGCCAGCAGCCGACTAGCGGGAGGGAATGAGCAGTTCTTC,CASSRLAGGNEQFF
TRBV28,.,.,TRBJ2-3,TGTGCCAGCACTCAAGGACGTTCGTCTAGCACAGATACGCAGTATTTT,CASTQGRSSSTDTQYF
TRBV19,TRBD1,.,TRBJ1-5,TGTGCCAGTAGTCCTCCCCGGGACAGGGGCGTGCAGCGGCCCCAGCATTTT,CASSPPRDRGVQRPQHF
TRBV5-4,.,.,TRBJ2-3,TGTGCCAGCAGCTCGAGCACAGATACGCAGTATTTT,CASSSSTDTQYF
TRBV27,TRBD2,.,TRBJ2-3,TGTGCCAGCAGTTTCTTTAGCGGGAGAGAGCTCGATACGCAGTATTTT,CASSFFSGRELDTQYF
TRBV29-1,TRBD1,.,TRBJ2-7,TGCAGCGTTGGCCGGACAGGGAACGAGCAGTACTTC,CSVGRTGNEQYF
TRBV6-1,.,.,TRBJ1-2,TGTGCCAGCAGTGAAAGGGACCGGAGCTATGGCTACACCTTC,CASSERDRSYGYTF
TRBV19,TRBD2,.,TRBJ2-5,TGTGCCAGTAGTACAAAACTAGCGCTAGAGACCCAGTACTTC,CASSTKLALETQYF
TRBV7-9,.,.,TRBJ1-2,TGTGCCAGCAGCCTTGCCTCCAGGCTTCCTGGCTACACCTTC,CASSLASRLPGYTF
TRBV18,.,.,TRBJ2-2,TGTGCCAGCTCACCATTCTCGGGGGACGACACCGGGGAGCTGTTTTTT,CASSPFSGDDTGELFF
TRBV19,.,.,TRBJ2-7,TGTGCCAGTAGTGAGGGCGGAGCTAGTGGGTCCTACGAGCAGTACTTC,CASSEGGASGSYEQYF
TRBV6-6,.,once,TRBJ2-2,TGTGCCAGCAGTTATTCAGGAAGAGGCGGGGAGCTGTTTTTT,CASSYSGRGGELFF
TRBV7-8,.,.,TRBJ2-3,TGTGCCAGCAGCTTAAGAGCGGTTCCGAGGAAGACAGATACGCAGTATTTT,CASSLRAVPRKTDTQYF
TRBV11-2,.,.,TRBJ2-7,TGTGCCAGCAGCTTAGGGATCGCAAACTACGAGCAGTACTTC,CASSLGIANYEQYF
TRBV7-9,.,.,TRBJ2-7,TGTGCCAGCAGCTTAACCCACGAGCAGTACTTC,CASSLTHEQYF
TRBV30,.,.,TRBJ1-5,TGTGCCTGGAGTTCGGGGTTTAGTCAGCCCCAGCATTTT,CAWSSGFSQPQHF
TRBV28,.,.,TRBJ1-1,TGTGCCAGCAGTCCCCCGGCAGACCGAGGAGCTTTCTTT,CASSPPADRGAFF
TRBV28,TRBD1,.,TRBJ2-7,TGTGCCAGCAGTTTCCCTGGGACAGGGGGTTTGCTCGAGCAGTACTTC,CASSFPGTGGLLEQYF
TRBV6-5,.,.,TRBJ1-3,TGTGCCAGCGCCTACACAAGACTCGATGGAAACACCATATATTTT,CASAYTRLDGNTIYF
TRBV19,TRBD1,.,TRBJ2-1,TGTGCCAGTAGTAGACAGGGGGTGCGGAATGAGCAGTTCTTC,CASSRQGVRNEQFF
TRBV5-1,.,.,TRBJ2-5,TGCGCCAGCAGCTCCTCGGGGATCCAAGAGACCCAGTACTTC,CASSSSGIQETQYF
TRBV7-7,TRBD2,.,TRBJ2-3,TGTGCCAGCAGCTTAGCGGGAGGGACAGATACGCAGTATTTT,CASSLAGGTDTQYF
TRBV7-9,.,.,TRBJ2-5,TGTGCCAGCAGCTCCGGTGGAGAGACCCAGTACTTC,CASSSGGETQYF
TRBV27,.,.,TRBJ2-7,TGTGCCAGCAGTCCCCCCCCCGGACCCCCCTACGAGCAGTACTTC,CASSPPPGPPYEQYF
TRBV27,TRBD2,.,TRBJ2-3,TGTGCCAGCAGACTACGACCAGGGACTAGCGGGCGAACAGATACGCAGTATTTT,CASRLRPGTSGRTDTQYF
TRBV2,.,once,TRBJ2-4,TGTGCCAGTGCGCAGGATCCTACGTCGCCCCTATTC,CASAQDPTSPLF